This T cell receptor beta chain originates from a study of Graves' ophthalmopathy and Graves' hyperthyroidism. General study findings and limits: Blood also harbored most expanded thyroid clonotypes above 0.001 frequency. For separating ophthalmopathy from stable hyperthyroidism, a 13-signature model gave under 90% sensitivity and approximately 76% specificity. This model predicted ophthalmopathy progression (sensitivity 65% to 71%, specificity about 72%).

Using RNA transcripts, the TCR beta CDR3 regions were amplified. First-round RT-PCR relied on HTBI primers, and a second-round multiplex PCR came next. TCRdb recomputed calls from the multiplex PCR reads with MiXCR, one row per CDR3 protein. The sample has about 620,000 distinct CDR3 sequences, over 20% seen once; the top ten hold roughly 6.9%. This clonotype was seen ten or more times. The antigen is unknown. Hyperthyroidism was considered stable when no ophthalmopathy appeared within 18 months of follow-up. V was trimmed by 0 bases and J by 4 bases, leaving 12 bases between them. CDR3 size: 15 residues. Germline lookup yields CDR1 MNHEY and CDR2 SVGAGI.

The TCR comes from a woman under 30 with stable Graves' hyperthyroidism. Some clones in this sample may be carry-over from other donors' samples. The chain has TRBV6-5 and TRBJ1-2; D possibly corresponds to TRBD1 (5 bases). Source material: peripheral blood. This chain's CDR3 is CASSYSTGGSYGYTF. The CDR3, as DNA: TGTGCCAGCAGTTACTCGACCGGGGGGTCCTATGGCTACACCTTC.